This TCR beta chain was documented in a study of cytomegalovirus exposure and HLA in healthy donors. Notes on the study in general: Later analysis revealed greater clonal expansion in HLA-associated TCR beta chains than in equally common others. A later analysis reportedly found fewer N-insertions in an Asian-associated ancestry cluster than the roughly 670-donor mean.

The PCR employed 60 Vbeta primers together with 13 Jbeta primers. The table came from immunoSEQ multiplex PCR; TCRdb's copy has only in-frame clones and leaves some out. Here the sample spans around 130,000 clones, around 81% being singletons. CDR3 length equals 16 residues. Per germline, CDR1 MGHRA and CDR2 YSYEKL. The V segment lost 0 bases and the J segment 4 bases; nucleotides outside the gene matches: 5. Concerning this clone: Antigen unknown.

The chain has TRBV4-1 and TRBJ1-2; 10 nucleotides line up with TRBD1. Sequencing was performed on PBMCs. The source of this sequence is a man younger than 35 in good health and CMV-seronegative. In nucleotides, the CDR3 is TGCGCCAGCAGCCAAGATCTGACAGGGGGCGGCTATGGCTACACCTTC. It specifies CASSQDLTGGGYGYTF.